The 13 T cell receptor beta chains below all came from one sample that was sequenced in a study of sequential checkpoint blockade in melanoma. The treatment here: randomized to nivolumab then ipilimumab (arm A) or the reverse (arm B). Sequencing used immunoSEQ multiplex PCR; TCRdb keeps in-frame clones, though not all of them. The sample includes around 20,000 clones, approximately 58% seen only once; the top ten take around 17%. The source was CD8+ T cells sorted from blood (inferred from file names), collected from a patient given nivolumab and ipilimumab in sequence. The receptors were sampled from a human donor with melanoma.

This clone has only a few counts. This chain links TRBV6-5 with TRBJ1-4; TRBD1 agrees at 10 bases. This CDR3 has 16 residues. Germline V gene data show CDR1 as MNHEY and CDR2 as SVGAGI. V was clipped by 4 bases and J by 8 bases; unmatched bases: 10. CDR3 amino acids: CASSFSGTGDVEKLFF. CDR3 DNA: TGTGCCAGCAGTTTCTCCGGGACAGGGGACGTCGAAAAACTGTTTTTT.

In this sample, this clone turned up a few times. The chain uses TRBV6-4 and TRBJ1-2, with D unresolved. CDR1 is MRHNA and CDR2 is SNTAGT in the germline V gene. This CDR3 spans 13 amino acids. The V gene lost 2 bases and the J gene lost 3 bases, with 7 bases spanning the gap. The CDR3 is CASSDGEDYGYTF. The CDR3 coding sequence is TGTGCCAGCAGTGACGGGGAGGACTATGGCTACACCTTC.

This clone was observed a handful of times. The chain links TRBV2 to TRBJ1-6; no clear D gene. The CDR3 covers 16 residues. The germline V and J ends were trimmed by 3 bases and 0 bases, with 9 bases remaining between them. Looked up from germline, CDR1 is SNHLY and CDR2 is FYNNEI. CDR3 nucleotide sequence: TGTGCCAGCAGTGATGGCAGGATCTCCTATAATTCACCCCTCCACTTT. This gives the protein CASSDGRISYNSPLHF.

The rearrangement uses TRBV30 and TRBJ1-6; 9 bases are a match to TRBD1. Per germline, CDR1 GTSNPN and CDR2 SVGIG (reference sequence). V lost 1 base, J lost 9 bases, and 4 bases stayed unmatched. The CDR3 is 14 amino acids. The DNA of the CDR3 is TGTGCCTGGAGTGGGGGACAGGGTAGTTCACCCCTCCACTTT. It translates to CAWSGGQGSSPLHF.

This sequence joins TRBV28 and TRBJ2-5; 8 nucleotides align to TRBD1. The V gene's germline CDR1 is MDHEN and CDR2 SYDVKM. The CDR3 length is 16 residues. Trimming at V came to 5 bases and at J to 11 bases, leaving 19 bases not matched to a gene. CDR3 residues: CASSQLGQVNPEVQYF. CDR3 nucleotides: TGTGCCAGCAGTCAACTGGGACAGGTAAATCCGGAGGTGCAGTACTTC. Supplemented by reference TRBV28 and TRBJ2-5, the full variable domain reads DVKVTQSSRYLVKRTGEKVFLECVQDMDHENMFWYRQDPGLGLRLIYFSYDVKMKEKGDIPEGYSVSREKKERFSLILESASTNQTSMYLCASSQLGQVNPEVQYFGPGTRLLVL.

The CDR3 here is CASSFEGQWEEKLFF. DNA of the CDR3: TGTGCCAGCAGCTTCGAGGGACAGTGGGAGGAAAAACTGTTTTTT. The genes are TRBV7-8 and TRBJ1-4; 7 nucleotides line up with TRBD1. The CDR3 consists of 15 residues. After removal of 3 bases from V and 8 bases from J, the junction contained 9 bases not matched to a gene. Germline CDR1 is SGHVS and CDR2 is FQNEAQ.

CDR3 coding DNA: TGCGCCAGCAGACAGTCGACAGGATCTTACGAGCAGTACTTC. This sequence encodes CASRQSTGSYEQYF. The rearrangement links TRBV10-1 to TRBJ2-7, with a tentative D call TRBD1 (6 bases). CDR3 length: 14 amino acids. The ends were cut back, 6 bases at V and 4 bases at J, with 16 bases in the middle. Per germline, CDR1 WNHNN and CDR2 SYGVQD (reference sequence).

The chain uses TRBV21-1 and TRBJ1-1. TRBV21-1 counts as a pseudogene. This CDR3 contains 13 residues. CDR3 region: CASSKVGGTEAFF. The CDR3 DNA sequence: TGTGCCAGCAGCAAAGTGGGAGGCACTGAAGCTTTCTTT.

V is TRBV10-3 and J is TRBJ1-6, with D unclear. Germline lookup yields CDR1 ENHRY and CDR2 SYGVKD. With 10 bases removed from V and 0 bases from J, the gap between germline ends came to 10 bases. The CDR3 is 14 amino acids. CDR3 in DNA: TGTGCCACTAGCGATAGCTCCTATAATTCACCCCTCCACTTT. This translates into CATSDSSYNSPLHF.

This clone has just a few counts. The same CDR3 arises from other DNA sequences in this sample as well. This rearrangement joins TRBV4-1 to TRBJ2-7; D might be TRBD2 (6 bases). Per germline, CDR1 MGHRA and CDR2 YSYEKL. The CDR3 runs 15 residues. V gave up 0 bases and J gave up 0 bases, with 9 bases separating them. CDR3 nucleotides: TGCGCCAGCAGCCAAGATGGGGGGAGCTCCTACGAGCAGTACTTC. Translating gives CASSQDGGSSYEQYF.

The rearrangement links TRBV13 to TRBJ2-7; unclear D gene. Germline V gene data show CDR1 as PRHDT and CDR2 as FYEKMQ (reference sequence). V was clipped by 6 bases and J by 2 bases, with 8 bases between them. The CDR3 is 12 residues long. This CDR3 reads CASSSIPYEQYF. In nucleotides, the CDR3 is TGTGCCAGCAGTTCCATCCCCTACGAGCAGTACTTC.

The V call is TRBV10-3, the J call TRBJ2-7; 7 nucleotides match TRBD1. Germline CDR1 is ENHRY and CDR2 is SYGVKD. V was clipped by 0 bases and J by 6 bases; unmatched bases: 11. This CDR3 contains 16 residues. The CDR3 coding sequence is TGTGCCATCAGTGAGTCCCTGACAGGGCGTCCTGCCGAGCAGTACTTC. This sequence encodes CAISESLTGRPAEQYF.

The CDR3 nucleotides read TGCAGCGCTACAATGGGGACAGGCAATCAGCCCCAGCATTTT. Translating it yields CSATMGTGNQPQHF. The gene calls are TRBV29-1 and TRBJ1-5; 7 positions agree with TRBD1. CDR1 is SQVTM and CDR2 is ANQGSEA in the germline V gene. The V and J ends lost 7 bases and 2 bases, in that order; junction bases with no gene match: 8. CDR3 size: 14 residues.